A single sample gave rise to the 22 T cell receptor beta chains below, sequenced in a study of regulatory T cells in long-lasting Graves disease (dated by TCRdb to the early 2020s). Libraries were constructed by multiplex PCR. The sequencer was an Illumina HiSeq 4000. TCR beta libraries were built with iRepertoire HTBI primers and Arm-PCR amplification of CDR3 regions. TCRdb passed the public sequencing reads through fastp at Q25 and MiXCR, retaining productive beta sequences. Each CDR3 protein gets just one entry, which takes the most common genes and DNA from the rows behind it. The sample has 420,000 or so distinct CDR3 sequences on record, 16% of them singletons. The ten top clones hold about 23% of the sample. The meaning of the sample's time point label: newly diagnosed GD, antithyroid drugs for less than 3 months. For both TCR sequencing and RNA sequencing, RNA was extracted from PBMCs in TRIzol.

A further study also used this sample, focusing on T cells in Graves' hyperthyroidism and ophthalmopathy.

Sequences were derived from peripheral blood mononuclear cells (PBMCs), sampled at new diagnosis, from a patient treated with antithyroid drugs. Every receptor here comes from a woman aged 18-29 years with Graves disease. Donor details come from another sample of the same person, matched by shared clones.

This clonotype was detected a few times. This sequence joins TRBV18 and TRBJ2-2; no clear D gene. The V end lost 2 bases, the J end lost 2 bases, and 3 bases lay between the germline ends. Germline lookup yields CDR1 KGHSH and CDR2 LQKENI. This CDR3 contains 13 residues. CDR3 sequence: CASSPVNTGELFF. CDR3 sequence (DNA): TGTGCCAGCTCACCAGTTAACACCGGGGAGCTGTTTTTT.

The table lists this clonotype with many counts. The chain recombines TRBV20-1 with TRBJ2-7, with 8 bases lining up with TRBD2. Germline values: CDR1 DFQATT, CDR2 SNEGSKA (reference sequence). V shed 4 bases and J 2 bases; nucleotides not matched to a gene: 13. The CDR3 totals 16 residues. The CDR3 DNA is TGCAGTGCTACCTCTTACCCGGGACTAGAAGCCTACGAGCAGTACTTC. Protein product: CSATSYPGLEAYEQYF.

As regards this clonotype: A clone one base away is much larger, so this may be a read error. This chain links TRBV6-2 or TRBV6-3 with TRBJ1-1; TRBD1 aligns across 9 bases. Germline V gene sequence: CDR1 MNHEY, CDR2 SVGEGT. This CDR3 contains 13 residues. V trimming: 6 bases; J trimming: 6 bases; junction bases outside the gene matches: 5. DNA for the CDR3: TGTGCCAGCAGGGGGACAGGGCCTGCTGAAGCTTTCTTT. It is translated as CASRGTGPAEAFF.

This clonotype showed up many times. This chain joins TRBV18 and TRBJ2-3, with 11 bases aligning to TRBD2. Trimming at V came to 7 bases and at J to 0 bases, leaving 3 bases not matched to a gene. The CDR3 runs to 15 residues. CDR1 and CDR2 (germline): KGHSH, LQKENI. The CDR3 nucleotides are TGTGCCAGCTTACGGACTAGCGGGAGCACAGATACGCAGTATTTT. It specifies CASLRTSGSTDTQYF.

The sample holds a few counts of this clonotype. V usage is TRBV3-1 and J usage is TRBJ2-1; D is uncertain. Germline assignment: CDR1 LGHDT and CDR2 YNNKEL (reference sequence). The ends were cut back, 1 base at V and 5 bases at J, with 6 bases in the middle. The CDR3 extends over 13 amino acids. CDR3 region: CASSQGMHNEQFF. The DNA of the CDR3 is TGTGCCAGCAGCCAAGGGATGCACAATGAGCAGTTCTTC.

As concerns this clonotype: Because it lacks the conserved phenylalanine or tryptophan at the end, this CDR3 is likely a read error. The chain employs TRBV12-3 or TRBV12-4 and TRBJ1-2; the D gene is possibly TRBD1 (5 bases). The CDR3 length is 15 residues. Trimming stripped 1 base from V and 1 base from J, with 10 bases between. Here the CDR3 reads CASSLGGDSNYGYTL. CDR3 nucleotide sequence: TGTGCCAGCAGTTTAGGAGGTGACAGTAACTATGGCTACACCCTC.

This clonotype has only a few counts. The chain uses TRBV6-2 or TRBV6-3 and TRBJ2-1; unclear D gene. There are 15 residues in the CDR3. Germline CDR1 reads MNHEY; CDR2 reads SVGEGT. Trimming pared 7 bases from V and 6 bases from J, leaving 19 bases between. CDR3 nucleotides: TGTGCCAGCATGGATCCGAGGACCCAACTCAATGAGCAGTTCTTC. It translates to CASMDPRTQLNEQFF.

In this sample, this clonotype turned up many times. The V call is TRBV28, the J call TRBJ2-1, with D perhaps matching TRBD1 or TRBD2 (5 bases each). The CDR3 is 12 residues long. Trimming took off 8 bases at V and 8 bases at J, with 13 bases between the two ends. Germline CDR1 reads MDHEN; CDR2 reads SYDVKM. This CDR3 is CASLRGLDEQFF. As DNA, the CDR3 is TGTGCCAGCCTGAGGGGTTTGGATGAGCAGTTCTTC.

This chain connects TRBV19 to TRBJ2-1; possible D gene TRBD1, 5 bases. The CDR3 consists of 14 residues. Looked up from germline, CDR1 is LNHDA and CDR2 is SQIVND (reference sequence). The V end lost 2 bases, the J end lost 7 bases, and 12 bases lay between the germline ends. CDR3 loop: CASSILGARNEQFF. The CDR3 nucleotides read TGTGCCAGTAGTATATTAGGGGCAAGGAATGAGCAGTTCTTC. Variable domain in full (rest from reference TRBV19 and TRBJ2-1): DGGITQSPKYLFRKEGQNVTLSCEQNLNHDAMYWYRQDPGQGLRLIYYSQIVNDFQKGDIAEGYSVSREKKESFPLTVTSAQKNPTAFYLCASSILGARNEQFFGPGTRLTVL.

This clonotype turned up a few times. The V gene is TRBV29-1, the J gene TRBJ1-4; no clear D gene. The CDR3 totals 12 residues. V lost 7 bases and J lost 2, with 8 bases in between. Germline-derived CDR1 and CDR2 are SQVTM and ANQGSEA. CDR3 region: CSAGDTNEKLFF. The CDR3, as DNA: TGCAGCGCCGGAGATACTAATGAAAAACTGTTTTTT.

This clonotype was recorded many times. V and J are TRBV20-1 and TRBJ2-1; D perhaps matches TRBD2 (6 bases). V was clipped by 5 bases and J by 1 base, with 12 bases between them. The germline V gene has CDR1 DFQATT and CDR2 SNEGSKA (reference sequence). This CDR3 contains 14 residues. The CDR3 DNA reads as TGCAGTGCTCAGGACCGGGGGTCCTACAATGAGCAGTTCTTC. Translated: CSAQDRGSYNEQFF.

This sequence joins TRBV12-3 or TRBV12-4 and TRBJ2-7; D gene unclear. The CDR3 length is 14 residues. V dropped 2 bases and J dropped 1 base, with 9 bases sitting between them. The CDR3 region has the DNA TGTGCCAGCAGTTTATATCCCAGTTCCTACGAGCAGTACTTC. It encodes CASSLYPSSYEQYF.

Many counts were recorded for this clonotype. V and J are TRBV7-2 and TRBJ2-7, with D perhaps TRBD1 (6 bases). The CDR3 length is 16 residues. V was shortened by 0 bases and J by 0 bases, with 12 bases between the two germline ends. CDR1 and CDR2 from the germline V gene are SGHTA and FQGNSA. The CDR3 sequence: CASSLASGVPSYEQYF. Here the CDR3 DNA reads TGTGCCAGCAGCTTAGCCTCAGGGGTCCCCTCCTACGAGCAGTACTTC.

In this sample, this clonotype turned up many times. The chain couples TRBV6-2 or TRBV6-3 to TRBJ1-1, with D tentatively TRBD1 (5 bases). The CDR3 has 14 residues. V was clipped by 4 bases and J by 2 bases, with 11 bases between them. Germline V gene sequence: CDR1 MNHEY, CDR2 SVGEGT. This chain's CDR3 is CASSSWTYNTEAFF. CDR3 sequence (DNA): TGTGCCAGCAGTTCCTGGACATATAACACTGAAGCTTTCTTT.

The table lists this clonotype with a count of one. This likely came from a read error, as a far larger clone is one base away. The genes are TRBV28 and TRBJ2-1, with TRBD1 identical over 7 bases. CDR1 and CDR2 from the germline V gene are MDHEN and SYDVKM. Trimming removed 6 bases from V and 10 bases from J; junction bases left unmatched: 15. This CDR3 spans 15 amino acids. CDR3 nucleotides: TGTGCCAGCAGCCTGGGACAGATTATATACTACGAGCAGTTCTTC. Its protein product is CASSLGQIIYYEQFF.

This clonotype was observed many times. The CDR3 here is CASSFGGLAGWNYNEQFF. The CDR3 coding sequence is TGTGCCAGCAGTTTCGGAGGGCTAGCGGGGTGGAACTACAATGAGCAGTTCTTC. This sequence joins TRBV28 and TRBJ2-1; 9 bases fit TRBD2. Trimming at V came to 3 bases and at J to 3 bases, leaving 12 bases not matched to a gene. The CDR3 sequence is 18 residues long. From germline, CDR1 is MDHEN and CDR2 SYDVKM.

This clonotype was seen more than once but under ten times. The rearrangement joins TRBV15 to TRBJ2-6, with TRBD1 matching over 8 bases. Germline values: CDR1 LNHNV, CDR2 YYDKDF (reference sequence). V lost 5 bases, J lost 4 bases, and 4 bases stayed unmatched. This CDR3 has 15 residues. CDR3 sequence: CATSGQGDGANVLTF. The CDR3, as DNA: TGTGCCACCAGCGGACAGGGCGACGGGGCCAACGTCCTGACTTTC.

The table lists this clonotype with many counts. The chain couples TRBV28 to TRBJ2-7; tentative D call: TRBD1 (6 bases). Germline V gene lookup returns CDR1 MDHEN and CDR2 SYDVKM. The CDR3 runs to 15 residues. Trimming stripped 2 bases from V and 1 base from J, with 12 bases between. CDR3 DNA: TGTGCCAGCAGTTTAGTCGGGACACCATCCTACGAGCAGTACTTC. It encodes CASSLVGTPSYEQYF.

With regard to this clonotype: A read error may explain this, as a much larger clone is one base away. The conserved phenylalanine or tryptophan is not found at the CDR3 terminus, so this likely reflects a read error. This chain links TRBV7-9 with TRBJ2-3, with 7 bases that match TRBD1. J lost 4 bases, V lost 4 bases, and 8 bases had no gene match. The germline gives CDR1 SEHNR, CDR2 FQNEAQ (reference sequence). The CDR3 runs 15 residues. The CDR3 DNA reads TGTGCCAGCAGCTCTTCGACAGGGCGGTCAGATACGCAGTATTCT. Protein: CASSSSTGRSDTQYS.

V and J are TRBV28 and TRBJ2-2, with D perhaps TRBD1 (5 bases). Germline CDR1 MDHEN, CDR2 SYDVKM. V lost 3 bases, J lost 7 bases, and 12 bases lay in between. The CDR3 loop spans 14 amino acids. The CDR3: CASSFAGLGGELFF. In nucleotides, the CDR3 is TGTGCCAGCAGTTTCGCAGGGCTTGGCGGGGAGCTGTTTTTT.

This clonotype was seen a few times. The chain carries TRBV5-1 and TRBJ2-7; D remains ambiguous. Trimming pared 2 bases from V and 7 bases from J, leaving 13 bases between. The CDR3 has 13 amino acids. Germline V gene lookup returns CDR1 SGHRS and CDR2 YFSETQ. CDR3: CASSFYSDREQYF. The CDR3 nucleotides read TGCGCCAGCAGCTTCTACAGCGACCGGGAGCAGTACTTC.

The V gene is TRBV20-1, the J gene TRBJ2-1; the match to TRBD2 covers 9 bases. The V segment lost 4 bases and the J segment 8 bases; nucleotides outside the gene matches: 15. This CDR3 contains 16 residues. Germline CDR1 reads DFQATT; CDR2 reads SNEGSKA (reference sequence). This chain's CDR3 is CSAKEGLAGEIYEQFF. The CDR3 DNA sequence: TGCAGTGCTAAAGAGGGGTTAGCGGGAGAGATCTATGAGCAGTTCTTC.